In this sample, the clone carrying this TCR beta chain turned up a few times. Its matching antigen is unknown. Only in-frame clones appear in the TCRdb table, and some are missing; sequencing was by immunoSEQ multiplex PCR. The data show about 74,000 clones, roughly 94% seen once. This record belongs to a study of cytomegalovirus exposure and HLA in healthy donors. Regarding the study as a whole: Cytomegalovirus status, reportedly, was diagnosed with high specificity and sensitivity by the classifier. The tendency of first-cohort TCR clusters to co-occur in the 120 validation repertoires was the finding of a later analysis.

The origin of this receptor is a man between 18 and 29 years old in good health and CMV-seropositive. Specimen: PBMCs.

CDR3 protein: CSVEGQGAFGETQYF. The CDR3 DNA reads TGCAGCGTTGAGGGGCAGGGGGCGTTCGGAGAGACCCAGTACTTC. The chain joins TRBV29-1 to TRBJ2-5; 8 nucleotides line up with TRBD1. Germline CDR1 reads SQVTM; CDR2 reads ANQGSEA. The CDR3 is made up of 15 amino acids. The V gene end was trimmed by 3 bases and the J gene end by 4 bases; junction bases not matched to a gene: 10.